Shown below are 3 T cell receptor beta chains from a single sample sequenced in a study of shared T cell receptors in the human thymus. Here immunoSEQ multiplex PCR was the method, and the copy in TCRdb shows in-frame clones only, minus some. The sample shows just under 550,000 clones, approximately 80% of them seen only once. The same specimen was also included in a second study, on human thymus T cells.

The sample consisted of thymocytes. These receptors all stem from a boy under three years old with a congenital heart defect.

This sequence joins TRBV7-9 and TRBJ2-1; TRBD2 is a possible D gene (5 bases). This CDR3 spans 14 amino acids. Germline lookup yields CDR1 SEHNR and CDR2 FQNEAQ (reference sequence). Trimming removed 1 base at V and 8 bases at J, with 12 bases between. CDR3 nucleotides: TGTGCCAGCAGCTTAGGGCTAGCAATCTATGAGCAGTTCTTC. Its translation: CASSLGLAIYEQFF.

V gene TRBV4-2 combines with J gene TRBJ2-4; 7 bases are shared with TRBD2. CDR1 is LGHNA, CDR2 YNFKEQ, per germline. V trimming: 8 bases; J trimming: 0 bases; junction bases outside the gene matches: 13. The CDR3 is 17 residues long. CDR3 loop: CASSSGNTSLAKNIQYF. The CDR3 DNA follows: TGTGCCAGCTCGAGCGGGAACACATCGTTAGCCAAAAACATTCAGTACTTC.

The chain is built from TRBV7-6 and TRBJ2-7, with 7 positions matching TRBD2. CDR3 length equals 14 residues. With V trimmed by 0 bases and J by 8 bases, 7 bases remained unmatched. From germline, CDR1 is SGHVS and CDR2 FNYEAQ. The CDR3 DNA reads TGTGCCAGCAGCTTAGCGGCGCGGGAGTCTCAGCAGTACTTC. Its protein is CASSLAARESQQYF.